The present entry profiles one T cell receptor beta chain with its context. This clone was detected once. It has no known antigen specificity. The sample holds no much larger clone one base away, and base qualities are not on file. The data originate from a study of cytomegalovirus exposure and HLA in healthy donors (dated by TCRdb to the late 2010s). Turning to the overall study: An earlier analysis of under 600 of the donors reported about 290 Gb of sequence data and some 100 million unique TCR beta sequences from some 180 million T cells. About 280 gigabases of sequencing data and 80 million or so unique TCR sequences were included in an early release covering roughly 600 HLA-typed donors. Of the 300 to 500 genotyped donors, 75% to 85% were placed in the genetic ancestry cluster associated with self-reported Caucasian donors. The study was designed to test whether signatures of past pathogen exposure could be identified by cataloging public T cell receptors. The study used immunosequencing to profile the T cell repertoires of about 670 subjects and linked those repertoires to cytomegalovirus serostatus. In addition to the first cohort of 666 subjects, a separate validation cohort of 120 different subjects was used. To predict cytomegalovirus infection status, the study combined high-throughput TCR immunosequencing, statistical association of individual TCRs with disease status, and machine learning. A later analysis re-analyzed previously published TCR beta repertoires from several hundred donors and added high-resolution HLA genotyping to study TCR occurrence patterns. Rather than drawing on any new phenotypic data, the later analysis identified candidate immune exposures from TCR beta sequences and the way those sequences occurred across donors. An earlier analysis of fewer than 750 of the donors used high-throughput TCR beta sequencing to judge whether each TCR beta V gene segment behaved as functional or pseudogenic. Donor age, sex, ethnicity and CMV serostatus were compiled together with the repertoire data. In a later genetic analysis, genome-wide SNP genotypes for about three fifths of the roughly 670 donors were used, and that subset was treated as a discovery cohort. Every repertoire in the discovery cohort had been generated on one and the same sequencing platform. HLA typing covered class I and class II loci at four-digit resolution. Typing coverage varied by locus: roughly 629-640 donors for A, B, C, DRB1 and DQB1; more than 500 for DQA1; more than 600 for DPA1; more than 450 for DPB1. Roughly five DR-DQ haplotypes were handled as single units for association and clustering, since linkage in the cohort was strong. Among 398 genotyped donors of the cohort, an average of around 240,000 unique TCR beta nucleotide sequences were sequenced per donor, around 20% of them non-productive. The full study reports these points: Presence/absence analyses assumed roughly uniform sequencing depth across donors, an assumption that may not hold. HLA typing was unavailable for some donors at each locus, so association tests used only the typed subset. Some IMGT-functional V segments, including TRBV6-2 and TRBV6-3, could not be distinguished by the 87-base-pair reads and were therefore excluded. According to a later genetic analysis, donors in an Asian-associated ancestry cluster had fewer N-insertions in productive TCRs than the approximately 610-donor mean. CMV serostatus was the only immune exposure information available for the cohort. A few of the identified cytomegalovirus-associated TCR beta chains were confirmed in vitro to be specific for cytomegalovirus antigens. In an earlier analysis of 587 of the donors, most TCR beta V segments appeared in productive rearrangements about 87% or about 30% of the time, broadly matching IMGT annotations. It was suggested by the authors that the approach could potentially be generalized to other disease states and immunological phenotypes. In a later analysis, several top co-occurrence clusters were reported to appear linked to parvovirus B19, influenza, CMV and Epstein-Barr virus. Correlated functional status among segregating V segments might reflect linkage disequilibrium, but an unknown experimental factor could not be ruled out. In a later analysis, HLA-associated TCR beta chains were found to be more clonally expanded and to have lower generation probabilities than equally common non-associated chains. According to a later analysis, most CMV-associated TCR beta chains appeared to be HLA-restricted, and the HLA associations seemed to be driven largely by CMV exposure. When HLA alleles, especially DR and DQ, strongly co-occurred, attributing TCR associations to individual alleles was difficult. A cluster of highly shared sequence variants was judged likely to represent a technical artifact of the sequencing pipeline. An association between a missense DCLRE1C variant and V-gene and J-gene trimming of TCR beta chains was found in a later genetic analysis and replicated in an independent cohort. While some public TCRs were present in many individuals, most TCR sequences turned up only very rarely across donors. A further reported finding was that TCR beta sequences accurately predicted the HLA-A and HLA-B alleles for most subjects in the first cohort. A later analysis found that TCR association rates varied across HLA loci, with DRB1 alleles showing the most associated TCRs and HLA-C alleles the fewest. Because counts were too low, fewer than 20 rarely observed V segments, including chromosome 9 orphons, were excluded from the earlier analysis of 587 of the donors. The classifier was reported to diagnose cytomegalovirus status with high specificity and sensitivity in both the original cohort and the validation cohort. In a later analysis, about 16,000 TCR beta sequences were associated with specific HLA alleles at a false discovery rate of 0.05. A total of 164 TCR beta chains were listed by the study as associated with cytomegalovirus. The cohort was sequenced for TCR beta chains only, and without alpha or paired-chain data the features that could be detected were limited.

CDR1 LNHDA and CDR2 SQIVND were looked up in the germline V gene (reference sequence). From the cysteine up to the phenylalanine, the CDR3 has a length of 17 residues. Just the 51-base CDR3 DNA is kept, in frame starting at base 1. V was cut back by 5 bases and J by 0 bases, leaving a gap of 20 bases between them. In total, over 600 healthy bone marrow donors made up the cohort. Cohort members were all nominally healthy when sampled, although unrecorded immune exposures were likely present. The donor tested CMV seronegative, placing the donor among the 350 to 400 seronegative members of the cohort. Each donor provided a peripheral blood sample, and peripheral blood mononuclear cells were used for TCR beta sequencing. The Qiagen DNeasy Blood Extraction Kit was used to extract genomic DNA from the blood cell samples. Library generation was performed with the immunoSEQ multiplex PCR assay. For the multiplex PCR, a mixture combining 60 forward primers for TCR Vbeta segments and 13 reverse primers for TCR Jbeta segments was used. The CDR3 region of rearranged TCR beta genes was amplified from genomic DNA with a multiplex PCR assay. The Illumina HiSeq System was used to sequence the amplified TCR beta libraries as 87-base-pair reads. The original pipeline was this. A later analysis counted about 82 million unique TCR beta chains across the 500 to 850 repertoires, and 9 million to 14 million of these chains were shared by at least two donors. To remove PCR and sequencing errors, raw reads were error-corrected and collapsed into unique sequences using a nearest-neighbor algorithm that merged closely related sequences. V, D and J gene segments were assigned by aligning CDR3 sequences to IMGT reference sequences. Each retained sequence needed at least a six-nucleotide match to both a V gene segment and a J gene segment. A rearrangement counted as productive if the CDR3 had no stop codons and remained in frame with V and J, and every other rearrangement counted as non-productive. Following IMGT convention, CDR3 was defined as the stretch from the second conserved V-encoded cysteine to the conserved J-encoded phenylalanine. The earlier analysis of 500 to 750 of the donors excluded any sequence lacking an unambiguous match to a single V gene segment. In an earlier analysis of 450 to 750 of the donors, a V segment was called functional when productive rearrangements were above 56.7%, and segregating when the standard deviation between donors exceeded 5%. A statistical classification framework was developed to diagnose cytomegalovirus status using the catalog of TCR beta chain sequences. In a later analysis, V and J genes were assigned by comparing TCR nucleotide sequences against IMGT/GENE-DB human TR gene sequences. The TCRdist pipeline was used in a later analysis to assign CDR3 sequences and most-parsimonious VDJ recombination scenarios. In a later analysis, each TCR beta chain was defined by its CDR3 amino acid sequence together with its V-gene family, and reads lacking a unique V-gene family were excluded. A later analysis removed over 500 highly shared, low-generation-probability nucleotide sequences to deal with suspected cross-contamination and a sequencing artifact. A later analysis calculated a clonal expansion index for each public chain from normalized within-repertoire ranks of inferred template counts. A later analysis computed generation probabilities with a VDJ recombination model fitted to out-of-frame rearrangements, and checked the results against IGoR. A later analysis scored TCR-TCR, TCR-HLA and TCR-CMV co-occurrence with hypergeometric tests, applying a repertoire-size bias correction to TCR pairs. A later analysis estimated false discovery rates by permuting HLA or CMV assignments 20 times. In a later analysis, co-occurring TCRs were grouped with DBSCAN, and TCRdist sequence similarity was added when clustering was performed within HLA-allele-positive subsets. For co-occurrence clustering, repertoires with fewer than 30,000 or more than 120,000 public chains were excluded, along with four to six repertoires with anomalous nucleotide sharing. As stored in TCRdb, this immuneACCESS dataset retains in-frame rearrangements with V and J assigned. A fraction of the clones does not appear; measured against another copy, unresolved V genes explain less than half of the discrepancy, and the remainder lacks a known reason. That table is the source of V, J and clone size, and D and trimming were worked out from the DNA. The sample records some 130,000 clones, around 76% of which are singletons. The ten largest clones add up to 5.5% to 8% of the sample.

This receptor was identified in a male donor in good health and CMV-seronegative. Sequenced: PBMCs. The chain is assembled from TRBV19 and TRBJ2-7, and perhaps TRBD2 as D gene, on 5 matching bases. The DNA sequence is TGTGCCAGTAGTTTCTCCGCCACTAGGGTTGACTCCTACGAGCAGTACTTC. It codes for CASSFSATRVDSYEQYF.